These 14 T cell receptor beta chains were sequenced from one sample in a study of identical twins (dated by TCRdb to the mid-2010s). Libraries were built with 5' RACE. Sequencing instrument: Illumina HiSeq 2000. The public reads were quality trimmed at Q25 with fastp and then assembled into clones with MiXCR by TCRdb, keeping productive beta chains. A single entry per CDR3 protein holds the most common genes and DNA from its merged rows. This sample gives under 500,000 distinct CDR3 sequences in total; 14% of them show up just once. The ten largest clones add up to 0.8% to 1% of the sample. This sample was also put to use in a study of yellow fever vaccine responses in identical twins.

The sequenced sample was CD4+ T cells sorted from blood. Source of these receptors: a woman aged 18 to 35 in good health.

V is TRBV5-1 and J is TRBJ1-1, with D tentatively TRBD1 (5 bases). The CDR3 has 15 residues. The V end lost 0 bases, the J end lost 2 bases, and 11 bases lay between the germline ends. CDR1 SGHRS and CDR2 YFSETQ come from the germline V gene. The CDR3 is CASSLAKTVNTEAFF. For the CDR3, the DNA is TGCGCCAGCAGCTTGGCCAAGACAGTAAACACTGAAGCTTTCTTT.

The CDR3, as DNA: TGTGCCAGCAGTGGGAGCAGTGTCGCGGGAGTAGAGACCCAGTACTTC. This sequence encodes CASSGSSVAGVETQYF. The V and J genes are TRBV12-3 or TRBV12-4 and TRBJ2-5; 7 bases map to TRBD2. J gave up 4 bases and V 5 bases, and 13 bases lay outside the gene matches. This CDR3 is 16 amino acids long.

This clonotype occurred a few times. Here the CDR3 reads CRCDGLYGYTF. The CDR3 nucleotides read TGCAGATGCGACGGCCTCTATGGCTACACCTTC. V gene TRBV20-1 combines with J gene TRBJ1-2; no clear D gene. Germline V gives CDR1 DFQATT, CDR2 SNEGSKA (reference sequence). The CDR3 runs to 11 residues.

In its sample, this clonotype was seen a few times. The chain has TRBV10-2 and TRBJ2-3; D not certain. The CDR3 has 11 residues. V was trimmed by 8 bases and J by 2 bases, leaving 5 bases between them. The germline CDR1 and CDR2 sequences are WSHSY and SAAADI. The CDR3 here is CASADTDTQYF. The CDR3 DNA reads TGCGCCAGCGCGGACACAGATACGCAGTATTTT.

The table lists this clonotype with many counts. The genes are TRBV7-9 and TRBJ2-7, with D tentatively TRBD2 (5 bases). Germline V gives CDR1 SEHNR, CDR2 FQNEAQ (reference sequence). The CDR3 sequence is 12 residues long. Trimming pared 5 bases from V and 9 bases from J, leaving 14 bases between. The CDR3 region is CASSRVDAGQYF. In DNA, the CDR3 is TGTGCCAGCAGCCGTGTTGATGCGGGGCAGTACTTC.

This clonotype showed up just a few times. CDR3 DNA sequence: TGCAGCGTTGAAACGGCAGTTCAAGAGACCCAGTACTTC. It encodes CSVETAVQETQYF. V is TRBV29-1 and J is TRBJ2-5; D gene ambiguous. V was cut by 2 bases and J by 2 bases, with 9 bases left in between. From germline, CDR1 is SQVTM and CDR2 ANQGSEA. The length of the CDR3 is 13 residues.

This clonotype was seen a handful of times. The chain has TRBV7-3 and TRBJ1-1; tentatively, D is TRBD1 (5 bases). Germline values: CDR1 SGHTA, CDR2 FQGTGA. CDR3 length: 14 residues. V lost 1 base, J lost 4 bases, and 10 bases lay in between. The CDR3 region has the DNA TGTGCCAGCAGCTTAAGTTCCCAGGGCACTGAAGCTTTCTTT. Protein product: CASSLSSQGTEAFF.

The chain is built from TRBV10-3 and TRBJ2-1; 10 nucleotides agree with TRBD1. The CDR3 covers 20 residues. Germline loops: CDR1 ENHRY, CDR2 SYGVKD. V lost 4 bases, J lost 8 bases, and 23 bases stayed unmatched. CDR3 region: CAISGGLGQGLKVQRDEQFF. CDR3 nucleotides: TGTGCCATCAGTGGGGGGTTGGGACAGGGGCTTAAGGTTCAGCGGGATGAGCAGTTCTTC.

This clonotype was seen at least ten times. CDR3: CSASRFGSDTEAFF. The DNA for the CDR3 is TGCAGTGCTAGTCGATTCGGTAGCGACACTGAAGCTTTCTTT. This chain uses TRBV20-1 with TRBJ1-1, with D uncertain. This CDR3 is built from 14 residues. With 3 bases removed from V and 3 bases from J, the gap between germline ends came to 14 bases. Germline CDR1 is DFQATT and CDR2 is SNEGSKA (reference sequence).

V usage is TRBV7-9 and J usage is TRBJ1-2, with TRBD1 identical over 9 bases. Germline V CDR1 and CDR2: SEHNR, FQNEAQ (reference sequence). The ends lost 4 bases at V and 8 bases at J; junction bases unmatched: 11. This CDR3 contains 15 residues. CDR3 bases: TGTGCCAGCAGCTCTACCTGGACAGGGGTGGGCGGCTACACCTTC. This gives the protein CASSSTWTGVGGYTF.

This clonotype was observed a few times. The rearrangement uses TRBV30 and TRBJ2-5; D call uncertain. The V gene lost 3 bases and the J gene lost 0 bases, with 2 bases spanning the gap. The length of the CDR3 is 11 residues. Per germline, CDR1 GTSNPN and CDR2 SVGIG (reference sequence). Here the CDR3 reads CAWSHQETQYF. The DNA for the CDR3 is TGTGCCTGGAGCCACCAAGAGACCCAGTACTTC.

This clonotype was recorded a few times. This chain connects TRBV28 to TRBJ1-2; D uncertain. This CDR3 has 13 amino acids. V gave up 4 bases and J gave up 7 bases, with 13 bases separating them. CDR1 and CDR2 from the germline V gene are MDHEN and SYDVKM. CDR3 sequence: CASSSITLGGYTF. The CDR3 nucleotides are TGTGCCAGCAGTTCGATTACTTTGGGTGGCTACACCTTC.

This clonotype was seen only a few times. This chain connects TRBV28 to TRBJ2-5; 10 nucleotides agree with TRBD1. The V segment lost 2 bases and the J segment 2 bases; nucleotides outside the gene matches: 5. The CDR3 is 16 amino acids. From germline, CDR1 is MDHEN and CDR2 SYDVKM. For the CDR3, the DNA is TGTGCCAGCAGTTTAGGGGGACAGGGGTCGCAAGAGACCCAGTACTTC. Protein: CASSLGGQGSQETQYF.

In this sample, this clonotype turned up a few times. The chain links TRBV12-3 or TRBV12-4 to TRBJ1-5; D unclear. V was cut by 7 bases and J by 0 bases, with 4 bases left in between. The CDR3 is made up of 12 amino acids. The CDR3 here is CASTYSNQPQHF. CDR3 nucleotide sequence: TGTGCCAGCACCTATAGCAATCAGCCCCAGCATTTT.